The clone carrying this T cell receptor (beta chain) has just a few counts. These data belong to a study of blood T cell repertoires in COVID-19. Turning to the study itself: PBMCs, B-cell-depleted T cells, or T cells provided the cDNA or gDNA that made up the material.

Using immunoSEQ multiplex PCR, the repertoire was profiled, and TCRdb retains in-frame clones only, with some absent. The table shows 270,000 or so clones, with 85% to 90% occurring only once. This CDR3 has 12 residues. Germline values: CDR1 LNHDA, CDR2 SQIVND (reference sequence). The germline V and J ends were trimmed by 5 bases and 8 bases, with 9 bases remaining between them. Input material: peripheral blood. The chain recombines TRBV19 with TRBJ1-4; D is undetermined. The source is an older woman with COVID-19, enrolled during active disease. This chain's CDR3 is CASSPREEKLFF. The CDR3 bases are TGTGCCAGTAGTCCACGAGAGGAAAAACTGTTTTTT.